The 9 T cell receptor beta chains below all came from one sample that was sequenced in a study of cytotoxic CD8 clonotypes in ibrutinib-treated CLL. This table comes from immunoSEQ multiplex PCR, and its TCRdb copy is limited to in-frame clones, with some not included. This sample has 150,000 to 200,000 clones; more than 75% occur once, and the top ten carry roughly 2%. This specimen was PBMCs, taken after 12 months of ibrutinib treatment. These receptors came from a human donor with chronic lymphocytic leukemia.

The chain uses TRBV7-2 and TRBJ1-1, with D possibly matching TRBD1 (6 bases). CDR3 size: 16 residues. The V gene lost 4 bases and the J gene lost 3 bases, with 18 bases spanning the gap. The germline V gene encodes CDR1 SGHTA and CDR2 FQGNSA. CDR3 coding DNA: TGTGCCAGCAGCTCATCTTACAGGGCGACGGACACTGAAGCTTTCTTT. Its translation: CASSSSYRATDTEAFF. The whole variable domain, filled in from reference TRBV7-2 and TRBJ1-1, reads GAGVSQSPSNKVTEKGKDVELRCDPISGHTALYWYRQSLGQGLEFLIYFQGNSAPDKSGLPSDRFSAERTGGSVSTLTIQRTQQEDSAVYLCASSSSYRATDTEAFFGQGTRLTVV.

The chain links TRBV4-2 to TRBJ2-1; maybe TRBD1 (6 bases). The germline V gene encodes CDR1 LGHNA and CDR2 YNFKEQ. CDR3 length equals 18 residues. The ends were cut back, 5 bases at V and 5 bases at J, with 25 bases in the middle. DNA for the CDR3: TGTGCCAGCAGCGAAGGACGCCTCGGGCAGGGGTACAACAATGAGCAGTTCTTC. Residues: CASSEGRLGQGYNNEQFF.

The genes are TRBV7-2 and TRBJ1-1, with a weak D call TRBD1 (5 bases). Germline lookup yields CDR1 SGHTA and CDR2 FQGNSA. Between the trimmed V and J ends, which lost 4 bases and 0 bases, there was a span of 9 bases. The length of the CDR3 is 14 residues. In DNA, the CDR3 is TGTGCCAGCAGCTCCGGGACCTTGAACACTGAAGCTTTCTTT. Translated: CASSSGTLNTEAFF. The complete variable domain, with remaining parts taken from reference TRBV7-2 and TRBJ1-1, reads GAGVSQSPSNKVTEKGKDVELRCDPISGHTALYWYRQSLGQGLEFLIYFQGNSAPDKSGLPSDRFSAERTGGSVSTLTIQRTQQEDSAVYLCASSSGTLNTEAFFGQGTRLTVV.

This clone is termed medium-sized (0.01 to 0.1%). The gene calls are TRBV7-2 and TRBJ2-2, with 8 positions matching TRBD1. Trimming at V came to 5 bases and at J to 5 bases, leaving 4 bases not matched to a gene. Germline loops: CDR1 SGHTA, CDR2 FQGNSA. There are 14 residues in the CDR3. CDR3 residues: CASSPRTGTGELFF. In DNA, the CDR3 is TGTGCCAGCAGCCCTCGGACAGGGACCGGGGAGCTGTTTTTT. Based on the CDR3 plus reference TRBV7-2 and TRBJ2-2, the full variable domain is GAGVSQSPSNKVTEKGKDVELRCDPISGHTALYWYRQSLGQGLEFLIYFQGNSAPDKSGLPSDRFSAERTGGSVSTLTIQRTQQEDSAVYLCASSPRTGTGELFFGEGSRLTVL.

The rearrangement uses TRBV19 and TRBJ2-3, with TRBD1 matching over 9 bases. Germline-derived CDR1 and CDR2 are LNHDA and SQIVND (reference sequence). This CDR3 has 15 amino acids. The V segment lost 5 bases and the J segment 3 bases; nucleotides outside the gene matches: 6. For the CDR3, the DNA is TGTGCCAGTAGTGCGGGACAGGGTACGACAGATACGCAGTATTTT. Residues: CASSAGQGTTDTQYF.

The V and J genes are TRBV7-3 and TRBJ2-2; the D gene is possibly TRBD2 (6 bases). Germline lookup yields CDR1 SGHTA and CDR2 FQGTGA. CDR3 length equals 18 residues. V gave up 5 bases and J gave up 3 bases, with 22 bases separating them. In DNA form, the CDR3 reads TGTGCCAGCAGCCCCCCCGCCAGGCGCGGGATGGACACCGGGGAGCTGTTTTTT. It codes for CASSPPARRGMDTGELFF.

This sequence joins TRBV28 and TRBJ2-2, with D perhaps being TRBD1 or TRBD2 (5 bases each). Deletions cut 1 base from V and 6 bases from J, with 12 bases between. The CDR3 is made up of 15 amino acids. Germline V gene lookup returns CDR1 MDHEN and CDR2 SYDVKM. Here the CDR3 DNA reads TGTGCCAGCAGTTTATCAGGGCGGCGGGCCGGGGAGCTGTTTTTT. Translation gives CASSLSGRRAGELFF. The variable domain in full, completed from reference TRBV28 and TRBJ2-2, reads DVKVTQSSRYLVKRTGEKVFLECVQDMDHENMFWYRQDPGLGLRLIYFSYDVKMKEKGDIPEGYSVSREKKERFSLILESASTNQTSMYLCASSLSGRRAGELFFGEGSRLTVL.

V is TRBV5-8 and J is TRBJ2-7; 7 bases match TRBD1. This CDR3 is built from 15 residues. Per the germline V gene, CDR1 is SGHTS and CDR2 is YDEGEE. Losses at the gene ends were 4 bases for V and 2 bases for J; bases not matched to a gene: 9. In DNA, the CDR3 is TGTGCCAGCAGCCCGGAAGGGGGCACTACCTACGAGCAGTACTTC. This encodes CASSPEGGTTYEQYF.

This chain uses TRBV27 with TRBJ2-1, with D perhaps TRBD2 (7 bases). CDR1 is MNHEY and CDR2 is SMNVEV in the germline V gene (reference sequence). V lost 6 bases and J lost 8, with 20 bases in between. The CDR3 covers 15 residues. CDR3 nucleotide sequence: TGTGCCAGCAGAAGGGGGACTACCCTTAGGGATGAGCAGTTCTTC. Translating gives CASRRGTTLRDEQFF.